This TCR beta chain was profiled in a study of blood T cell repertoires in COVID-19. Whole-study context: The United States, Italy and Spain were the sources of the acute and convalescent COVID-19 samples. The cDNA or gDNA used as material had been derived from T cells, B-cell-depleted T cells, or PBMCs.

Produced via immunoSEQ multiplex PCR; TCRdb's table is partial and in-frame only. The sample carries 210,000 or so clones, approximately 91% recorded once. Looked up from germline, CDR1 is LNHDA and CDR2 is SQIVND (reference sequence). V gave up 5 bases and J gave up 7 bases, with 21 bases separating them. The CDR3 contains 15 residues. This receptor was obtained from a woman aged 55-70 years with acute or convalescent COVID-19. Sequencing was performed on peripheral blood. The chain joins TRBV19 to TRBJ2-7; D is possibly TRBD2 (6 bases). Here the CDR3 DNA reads TGTGCCAGTAGTCACGATAGCGGCCCGAGAAGAGAGCAGTACTTC. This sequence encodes CASSHDSGPRREQYF. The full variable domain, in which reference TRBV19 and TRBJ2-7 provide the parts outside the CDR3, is DGGITQSPKYLFRKEGQNVTLSCEQNLNHDAMYWYRQDPGQGLRLIYYSQIVNDFQKGDIAEGYSVSREKKESFPLTVTSAQKNPTAFYLCASSHDSGPRREQYFGPGTRLTVT.